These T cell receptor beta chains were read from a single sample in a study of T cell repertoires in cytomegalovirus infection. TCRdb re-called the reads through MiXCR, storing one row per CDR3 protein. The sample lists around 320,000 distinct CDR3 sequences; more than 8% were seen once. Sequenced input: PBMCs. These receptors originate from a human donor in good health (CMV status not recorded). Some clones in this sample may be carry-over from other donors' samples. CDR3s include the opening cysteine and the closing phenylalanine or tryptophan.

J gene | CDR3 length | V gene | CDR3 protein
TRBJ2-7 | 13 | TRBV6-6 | CASSLGDVYEQYF
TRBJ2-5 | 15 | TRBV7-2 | CASSLQVGPGETQYF
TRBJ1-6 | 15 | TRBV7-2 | CASSPQTLDNSPLHF
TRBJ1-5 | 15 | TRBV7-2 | CASSSRQFGNQPQHF
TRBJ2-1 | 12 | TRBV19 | CASSMTRNEQFF
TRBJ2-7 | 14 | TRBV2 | CASRLPGTTYEQYF
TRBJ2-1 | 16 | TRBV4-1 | CASSQRLAGGSNEQFF
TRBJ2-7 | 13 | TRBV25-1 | CASSRHQGYEQYF
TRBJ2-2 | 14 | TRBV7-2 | CASRVAGATGELFF
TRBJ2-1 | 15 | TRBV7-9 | CASSKTSGRNNEQFF
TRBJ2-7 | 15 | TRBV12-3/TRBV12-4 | CASNSRGSGSLEQYF
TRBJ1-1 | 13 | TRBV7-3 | CASGGDPNTEAFF
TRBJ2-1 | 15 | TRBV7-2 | CASSLGYGGRNEQFF
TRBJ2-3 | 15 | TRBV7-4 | CASRRAGGFGDTQYF
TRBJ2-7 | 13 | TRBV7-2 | CASSPGGAHEQYF
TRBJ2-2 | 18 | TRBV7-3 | CASSHSRTSGGATGELFF
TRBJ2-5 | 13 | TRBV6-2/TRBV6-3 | CASRRLGGETQYF
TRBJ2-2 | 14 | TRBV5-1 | CASNLGQNTGELFF
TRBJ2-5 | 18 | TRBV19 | CASSSIGIGTQWGETQYF
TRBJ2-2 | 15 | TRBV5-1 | CASSLMAGGTGELFF
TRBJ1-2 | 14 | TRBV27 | CASSSFGQGWGYTF
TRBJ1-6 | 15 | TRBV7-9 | CASSLDRMGFSPLHF
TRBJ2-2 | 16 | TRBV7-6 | CASSFNRTQNTGELFF
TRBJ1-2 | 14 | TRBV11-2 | CASSLVAGERGYTF
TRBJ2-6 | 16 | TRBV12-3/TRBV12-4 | CASELAGGPGANVLTF
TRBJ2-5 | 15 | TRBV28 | CASRARLAAQETQYF
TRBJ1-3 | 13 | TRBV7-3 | CASSLGDGNTIYF
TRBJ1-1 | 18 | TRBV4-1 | CASSQTNTGTGRGTEAFF
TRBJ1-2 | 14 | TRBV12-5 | CASGLLLGAYGYTF
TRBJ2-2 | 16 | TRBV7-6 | CASSQGAAGASGELFF
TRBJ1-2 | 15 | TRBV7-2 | CASSSSRTGTYGYTF
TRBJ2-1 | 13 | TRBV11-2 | CASSSEVYNEQFF
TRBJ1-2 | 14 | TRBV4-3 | CASSRGQGAEGYTF
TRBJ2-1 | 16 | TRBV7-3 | CASSSSSGPPTDEQFF
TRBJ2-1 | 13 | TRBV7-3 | CASSSGLTNEQFF
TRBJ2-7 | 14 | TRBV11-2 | CASSLGRGGYEQYF
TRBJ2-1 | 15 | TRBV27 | CASRIGGGVYNEQFF
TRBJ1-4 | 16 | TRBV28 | CASSSTWTGGDEKLFF
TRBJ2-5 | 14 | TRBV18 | CASSPYSGQETQYF
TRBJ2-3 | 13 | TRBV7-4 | CAERGGGPDTQYF
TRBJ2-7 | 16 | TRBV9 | CASSVGAGTTFSEQYF
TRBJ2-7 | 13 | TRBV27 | CASSSSYSYEQYF
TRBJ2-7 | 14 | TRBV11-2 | CASSLGWTGGEQYF
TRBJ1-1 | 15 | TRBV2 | CASSPIGKGFDEAFF
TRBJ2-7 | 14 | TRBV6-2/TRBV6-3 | CASSVDPVAYEQYF
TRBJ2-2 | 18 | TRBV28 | CASSTSLSLGKEAGELFF
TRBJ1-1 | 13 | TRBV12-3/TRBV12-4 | CASSLAGQGEAFF
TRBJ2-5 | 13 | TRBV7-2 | CASVLGGGETQYF
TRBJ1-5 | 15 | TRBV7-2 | CASSPTGTSNQPQHF
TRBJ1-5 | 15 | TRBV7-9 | CASSLGDFSNQPQHF
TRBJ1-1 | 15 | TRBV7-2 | CASSLDRGSNTEAFF
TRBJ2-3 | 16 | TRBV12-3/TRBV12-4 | CASTDVRGSIGDTQYF
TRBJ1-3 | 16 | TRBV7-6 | CASSPQGGNSGNTIYF
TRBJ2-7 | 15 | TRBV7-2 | CASSNQVARDDEQYF
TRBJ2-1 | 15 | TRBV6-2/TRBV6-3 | CASSARGQGGGRPFF
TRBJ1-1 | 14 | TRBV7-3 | CASSLRKGNTEAFF
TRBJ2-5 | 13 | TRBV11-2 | CASSFSGRETQYF
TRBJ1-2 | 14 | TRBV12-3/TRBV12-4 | CASSLSGVNYGYTF
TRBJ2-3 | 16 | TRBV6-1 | CASSEGPSWHTDTQYF